This T cell receptor (beta chain) was profiled in a study of shared clonotypes between healthy human individuals. Study as a whole: Two female and a few male donors aged 18 to 49 were enrolled.

Per the authors' pipeline: Filtering differed for immunoSEQ, which gave only junction sequences without quality scores. The protocol was immunoSEQ multiplex PCR, while the TCRdb copy is restricted to in-frame clones and leaves out a portion. V and J calls and clone size are given by that table; D and trimming were obtained from the DNA. The sample contains about 960,000 clones, approximately 80% of which appear only once. This clone was detected only once. The donors, all of them Caucasian adults, lived in Nashville, Tennessee. The ends lost 6 bases at V and 7 bases at J; junction bases unmatched: 14. This CDR3 has 16 amino acids. Germline V gene lookup returns CDR1 MDHEN and CDR2 SYDVKM.

The sample was memory CD4+ T cells sorted from blood. Described subset: CD45RA-negative fraction. This TCR came from a man aged 18-30 years in good health. The chain recombines TRBV28 with TRBJ1-1; 10 bases align to TRBD1. CDR3 in amino acids: CASRLYTTGGEVEAFF. For the CDR3, the DNA is TGTGCCAGCAGGCTTTATACGACAGGGGGCGAGGTTGAAGCTTTCTTT.